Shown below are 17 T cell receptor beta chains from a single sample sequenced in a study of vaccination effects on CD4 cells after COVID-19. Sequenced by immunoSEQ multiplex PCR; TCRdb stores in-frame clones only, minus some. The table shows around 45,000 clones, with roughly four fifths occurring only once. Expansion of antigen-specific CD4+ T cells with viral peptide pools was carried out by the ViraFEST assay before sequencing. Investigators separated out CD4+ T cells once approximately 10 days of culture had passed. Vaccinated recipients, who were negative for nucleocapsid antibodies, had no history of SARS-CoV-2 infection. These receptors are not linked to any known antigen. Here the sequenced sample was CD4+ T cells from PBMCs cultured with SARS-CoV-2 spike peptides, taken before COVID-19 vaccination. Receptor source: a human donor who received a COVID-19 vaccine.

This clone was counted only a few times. CDR3 coding DNA: TGTGCCAGCAGTCCTACTAGCGGGGGGGCCGGGGAGCTGTTTTTT. Its protein is CASSPTSGGAGELFF. This chain joins TRBV2 and TRBJ2-2; TRBD2 agrees at 13 bases. The CDR3 is 15 amino acids. The V gene's germline CDR1 is SNHLY and CDR2 FYNNEI. The junction had 3 bases not matched to a gene; V was cut back by 5 bases and J by 6 bases.

The CDR3 spells CASTYQGAGELFF. CDR3 DNA sequence: TGTGCCAGCACCTATCAGGGAGCCGGGGAGCTGTTTTTT. The J gene is TRBJ2-2, the V gene TRBV2; tentatively, D is TRBD1 or TRBD2 (5 bases each). The germline V gene has CDR1 SNHLY and CDR2 FYNNEI. The CDR3 spans 13 residues. Trimming took off 7 bases at V and 6 bases at J, with 12 bases between the two ends.

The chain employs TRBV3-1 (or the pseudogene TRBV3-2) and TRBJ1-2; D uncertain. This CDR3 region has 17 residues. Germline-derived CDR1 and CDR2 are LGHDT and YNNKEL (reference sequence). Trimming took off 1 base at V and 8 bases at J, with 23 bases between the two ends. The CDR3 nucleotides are TGTGCCAGCAGCCAAGGTCCGCCGCGGGAGATGGTAGGCGGCTACACCTTC. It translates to CASSQGPPREMVGGYTF.

This CDR3 reads CASSFASNYGYTF. CDR3 sequence (DNA): TGTGCCAGCAGTTTCGCCTCTAACTATGGCTACACCTTC. This rearrangement joins TRBV28 to TRBJ1-2; no clear D. CDR3 length: 13 residues. In germline, CDR1 is MDHEN, CDR2 SYDVKM. V shed 3 bases and J shed 0 bases, with 5 bases lying between them.

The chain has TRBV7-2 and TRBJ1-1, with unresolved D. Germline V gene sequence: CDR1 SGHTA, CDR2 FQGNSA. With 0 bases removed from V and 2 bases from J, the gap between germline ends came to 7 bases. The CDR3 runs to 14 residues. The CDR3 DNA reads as TGTGCCAGCAGCTTAGCGCGTCTAAACACTGAAGCTTTCTTT. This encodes CASSLARLNTEAFF. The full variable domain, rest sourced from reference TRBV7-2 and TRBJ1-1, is GAGVSQSPSNKVTEKGKDVELRCDPISGHTALYWYRQSLGQGLEFLIYFQGNSAPDKSGLPSDRFSAERTGGSVSTLTIQRTQQEDSAVYLCASSLARLNTEAFFGQGTRLTVV.

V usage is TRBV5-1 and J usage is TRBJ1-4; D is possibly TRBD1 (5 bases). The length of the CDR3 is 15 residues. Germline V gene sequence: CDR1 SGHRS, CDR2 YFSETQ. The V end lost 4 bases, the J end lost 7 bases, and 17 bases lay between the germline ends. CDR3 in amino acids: CASSLTTGGAEKLFF. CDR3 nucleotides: TGCGCCAGCAGCCTGACCACCGGAGGGGCTGAAAAACTGTTTTTT.

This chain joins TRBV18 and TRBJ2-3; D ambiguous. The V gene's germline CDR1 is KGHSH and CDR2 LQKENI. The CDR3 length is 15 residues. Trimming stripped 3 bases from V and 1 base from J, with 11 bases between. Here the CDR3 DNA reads TGTGCCAGCTCACCTAAAGTTACTCGCACAGATACGCAGTATTTT. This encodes CASSPKVTRTDTQYF.

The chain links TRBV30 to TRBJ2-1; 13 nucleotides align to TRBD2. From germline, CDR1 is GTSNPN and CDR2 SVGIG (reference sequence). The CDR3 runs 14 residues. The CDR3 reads CARTSGGAKDEQFF. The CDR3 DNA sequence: TGTGCTCGCACTAGCGGGGGGGCCAAGGATGAGCAGTTCTTC.

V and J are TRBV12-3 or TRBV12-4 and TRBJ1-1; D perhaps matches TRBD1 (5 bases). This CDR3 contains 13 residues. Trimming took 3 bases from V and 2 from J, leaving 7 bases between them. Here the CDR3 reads CASSFDSNTEAFF. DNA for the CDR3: TGTGCCAGCAGTTTTGACAGTAACACTGAAGCTTTCTTT.

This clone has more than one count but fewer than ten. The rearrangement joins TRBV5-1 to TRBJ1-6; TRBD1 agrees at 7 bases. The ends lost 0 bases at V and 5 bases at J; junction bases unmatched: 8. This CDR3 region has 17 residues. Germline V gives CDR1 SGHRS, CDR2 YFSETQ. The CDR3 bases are TGCGCCAGCAGCTTGGATAACAGGGGCCTTGATAATTCACCCCTCCACTTT. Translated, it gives CASSLDNRGLDNSPLHF.

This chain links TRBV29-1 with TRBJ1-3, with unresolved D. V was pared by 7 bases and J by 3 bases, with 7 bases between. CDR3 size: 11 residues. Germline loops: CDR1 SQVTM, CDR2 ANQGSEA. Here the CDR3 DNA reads TGCAGCGGGGTCGATGGAAACACCATATATTTT. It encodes CSGVDGNTIYF. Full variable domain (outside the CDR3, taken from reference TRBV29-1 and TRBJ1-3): SAVISQKPSRDICQRGTSLTIQCQVDSQVTMMFWYRQQPGQSLTLIATANQGSEATYESGFVIDKFPISRPNLTFSTLTVSNMSPEDSSIYLCSGVDGNTIYFGEGSWLTVV.

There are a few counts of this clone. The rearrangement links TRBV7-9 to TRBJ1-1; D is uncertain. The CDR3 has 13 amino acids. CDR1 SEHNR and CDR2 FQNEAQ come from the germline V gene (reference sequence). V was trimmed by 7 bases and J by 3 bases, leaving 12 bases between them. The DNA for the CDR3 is TGTGCCAGCACCCCAGGTTGGTACACTGAAGCTTTCTTT. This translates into CASTPGWYTEAFF.

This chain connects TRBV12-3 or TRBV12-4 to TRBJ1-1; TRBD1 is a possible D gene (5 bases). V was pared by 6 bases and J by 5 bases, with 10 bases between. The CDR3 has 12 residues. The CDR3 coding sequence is TGTGCCAGCAGCGCAGGGTATACTGAAGCTTTCTTT. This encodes CASSAGYTEAFF.

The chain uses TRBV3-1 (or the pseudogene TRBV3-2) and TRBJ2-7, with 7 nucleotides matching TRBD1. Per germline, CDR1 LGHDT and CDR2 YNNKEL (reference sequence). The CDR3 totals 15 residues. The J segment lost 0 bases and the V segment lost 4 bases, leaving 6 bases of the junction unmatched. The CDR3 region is CASSLGQVSSYEQYV. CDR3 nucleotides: TGTGCCAGCAGCCTTGGACAGGTTAGCTCCTACGAGCAGTACGTC.

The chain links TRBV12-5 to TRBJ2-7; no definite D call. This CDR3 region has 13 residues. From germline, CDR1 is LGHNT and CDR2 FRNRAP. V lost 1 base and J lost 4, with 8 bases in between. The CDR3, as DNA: TGTGCTAGTGGTTTGGACATCTCTTACGAGCAGTACGTC. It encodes CASGLDISYEQYV.

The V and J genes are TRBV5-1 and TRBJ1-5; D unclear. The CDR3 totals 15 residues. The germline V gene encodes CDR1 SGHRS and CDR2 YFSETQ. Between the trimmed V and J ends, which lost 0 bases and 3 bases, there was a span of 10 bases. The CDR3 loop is CASSLGAVANQPQHF. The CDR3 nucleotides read TGCGCCAGCAGCTTGGGGGCAGTGGCCAATCAGCCCCAGCATTTT.

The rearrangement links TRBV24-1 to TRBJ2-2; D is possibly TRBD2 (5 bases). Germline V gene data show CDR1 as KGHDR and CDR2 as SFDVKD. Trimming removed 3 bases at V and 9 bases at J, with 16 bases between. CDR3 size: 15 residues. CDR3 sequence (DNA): TGTGCCACCAGTGATCAGGCAGCCGGGAACCGGGAGCTGTTTTTT. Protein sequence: CATSDQAAGNRELFF.